This is a list of T cell receptor beta chains from one sample in a study of T cells in Graves' hyperthyroidism and ophthalmopathy. TCRdb recomputed calls from the multiplex PCR reads with MiXCR, one row per CDR3 protein. The sample comprises around 420,000 distinct CDR3 sequences, approximately 14% of which are singletons, and 7.5% to 8% rests with the top ten. Sequencing used blood. These receptors all come from a young woman with Graves' hyperthyroidism. The CDR3 runs from the conserved cysteine through the conserved F or W. Fields, in order: V gene, clone size, D gene, J gene, CDR3 protein, CDR3 DNA. D genes are given only for firm matches. Clone size is shown for a subset of rows, as once, few, many or a class of expanded clone.

TRBV11-1	NA	NA	TRBJ1-1	CASSVTNRVFTEAFF	TGTGCCAGCAGCGTCACAAACAGGGTTTTCACTGAAGCTTTCTTT
TRBV24-1	many	NA	TRBJ2-3	CATSDLDVPSRPDTQYF	TGTGCCACCAGTGACCTGGACGTACCGAGCCGCCCAGATACGCAGTATTTT
TRBV4-1	many	NA	TRBJ2-7	CASSQKAGQPGEQYF	TGCGCCAGCAGCCAAAAGGCGGGACAGCCCGGGGAGCAGTACTTC
TRBV11-3	NA	TRBD1	TRBJ2-5	CASSHRDRVDTQYF	TGTGCCAGCAGCCACCGGGACAGGGTGGATACCCAGTACTTC
TRBV28	many	NA	TRBJ1-2	CASTAGGWGSYGYTF	TGTGCCAGCACCGCGGGGGGATGGGGCAGCTATGGCTACACCTTC
TRBV7-2	few	TRBD2	TRBJ2-2	CASSLAGEGTGELFF	TGTGCCAGCAGCCTAGCGGGGGAGGGGACCGGGGAGCTGTTTTTT
TRBV7-9	few	NA	TRBJ1-1	CASSIGGGHMAEAFF	TGTGCCAGCAGCATAGGGGGGGGCCACATGGCCGAAGCTTTCTTT
TRBV29-1	NA	TRBD2	TRBJ2-4	CSVVSPGGAKNIQYF	TGCAGCGTTGTAAGCCCGGGAGGGGCCAAAAACATTCAGTACTTC
TRBV12-3/TRBV12-4	many	NA	TRBJ2-1	CASSYGLQREQFF	TGTGCCAGCAGTTATGGACTCCAAAGGGAGCAGTTCTTC
TRBV27	many	NA	TRBJ2-7	CASSSHVLGGGIYEQYF	TGTGCCAGCAGTTCCCACGTCTTGGGGGGGGGCATCTACGAGCAGTACTTC